The T cell receptor beta chain under discussion was sequenced for a study of CD8 T cells in ankylosing spondylitis. Quantitative 5'-RACE with molecular barcodes was used to make the TCR beta libraries. Using its own MiXCR run on the 5' RACE reads, TCRdb lists one record per CDR3 protein. The sample includes over 700,000 distinct CDR3 sequences, about 20% of them seen just once. Findings and caveats of the study: Past studies reported some motif variants in reactive arthritis synovial fluid and blood. Within ankylosing spondylitis blood, a TCR beta motif made up of roughly eight highly homologous variants appeared to be characteristic. Disease-linked clones bore a CD8+ phenotype, appearing relatively rarely in peripheral blood. Matched synovial fluid from ankylosing spondylitis patients was reported to be enriched for disease-linked clones.

The V end lost 2 bases, the J end lost 7 bases, and 14 bases lay between the germline ends. The germline V gene encodes CDR1 ENHRY and CDR2 SYGVKD. The CDR3 runs to 14 residues. This clonotype was counted at least ten times. Its target is not known. Sequenced material: blood, either unsorted or a sorted T cell fraction (not recorded which). This chain links TRBV10-3 with TRBJ1-1, with no clear D. This TCR came from a male donor with ankylosing spondylitis. The DNA of the CDR3 is TGTGCCATCAGTGAGAGCGGCGGCCCTAATGAAGCTTTCTTT. Residues: CAISESGGPNEAFF.